This T cell receptor beta chain was sequenced during a study of tumor and adjacent non-tumor tissue in lung cancer. Study-level results: TCR diversity was significantly greater in tumor than normal lung tissue.

Details on this clonotype: The antigen is unknown. At one end, the junction sequence differs from germline, possibly due to a read error.

The library came from three nested PCR rounds adapted from ARM-PCR protocols. TCRdb recomputed calls from the multiplex PCR reads with MiXCR, one row per CDR3 protein. The sample holds around 74,000 distinct CDR3 sequences; roughly 75% are singletons and the top ten take about a quarter. No cell sorting was done before RNA was extracted from the tissue. This non-tumor lung sample came from over 3 cm beyond the tumor edge. Germline-derived CDR1 and CDR2 are LGHNA and YSLEER. This CDR3 comprises 19 residues. The sequence was collected from a woman in her 50s with non-small cell lung cancer. This chain joins TRBV4-3 and TRBJ2-1, with 7 nucleotides matching TRBD2. Sequenced: distant non-tumor lung tissue. The DNA for the CDR3 is TGCGCCAGCAGCCTGCATTTGCCCCGGACTAGTGGATCGAACGATGAGCAGTTCTTT. Its protein product is CASSLHLPRTSGSNDEQFF.